This T cell receptor (beta chain) is drawn from a study of human T cells and chemical hapten exposure. Comment on this clonotype: The antigen remains undetermined.

Germline-derived CDR1 and CDR2 are MNHEY and SMNVEV (reference sequence). The V and J ends lost 5 bases and 3 bases respectively, with 17 bases between them. There are 16 residues in the CDR3. The study, taken as a whole, reports: There was no change with DPC sensitization in TCRs above 1 in 1000 frequency. Compared to controls, expanded TCRs made significantly more large clusters of similar CDR3s.

TCRdb re-derived calls from the RACE reads in MiXCR, one entry per CDR3 protein. Of 380,000 or so distinct CDR3 sequences in the sample, roughly 4.8% were seen once. The time point: patch test 1, 2 weeks after DPC sensitization. The sample's treatment: therapeutic diphenylcyclopropenone sensitization with weekly scalp DPC. Blood draws came before every patch-test application. This clonotype originated in a woman aged 50 to 65 with alopecia areata. Some clones in this sample may be carry-over from other donors' samples. The specimen was whole blood, collected in connection with sensitization to the hapten diphenylcyclopropenone (DPC). This chain joins TRBV27 and TRBJ1-5, with D possibly being TRBD1 (6 bases). The CDR3 DNA reads as TGTGCCAGCAGTAGGTTGGGGCAGGGGCCCAATCAGCCCCAGCATTTT. Its protein is CASSRLGQGPNQPQHF.